This T cell receptor (beta chain) was found in a study of vaccination and CD4 T cells after COVID-19. The wider study: No peptide, an HIV-1 Nef pool, or a CEFX pool was what each control culture received.

Germline V lookup: CDR1 SGHNT, CDR2 YENEEA. The CDR3 extends over 13 amino acids. J lost 12 bases, V lost 5 bases, and 7 bases had no gene match. In its sample, this clonotype was seen a few times. Its antigen is unknown. Researchers used the Oncomine TCR Beta short-read assay to sequence DNA from cultured CD4+ T cells. Each CDR3 protein gets one entry after TCRdb re-called the PCR reads with MiXCR. The sample contains some 18,000 distinct CDR3 sequences, 45% to 60% of which appear only once. As for treatment: roughly 10-day PBMC culture with coronavirus spike peptide pools or control peptides (ViraFEST assay). Before TCRs were sequenced, ViraFEST expanded antigen-specific T cells with peptide pools. Researchers reported culturing approximately 2 million PBMCs per well with approximately 9.6 IU/ml IL-2 and approximately 10 ug/ml peptide pools.

The source is a human donor who had recovered from COVID-19. The sequenced sample was CD4+ T cells from blood, cultured in vitro, obtained after SARS-CoV-2 vaccination. J is TRBJ1-4 and V is TRBV11-3; TRBD1 matches at 9 bases. This CDR3 is CASSLHRQGELFF. CDR3 nucleotide sequence: TGTGCCAGCAGCCTCCACCGACAGGGGGAACTGTTTTTT.